This passage covers 30 T cell receptor beta chains from one sample sequenced in a study of CD8 T cells in ankylosing spondylitis. Each CDR3 protein gets one entry after TCRdb re-called the 5' RACE reads with MiXCR. The sample holds 150,000 to 250,000 distinct CDR3 sequences; about 13% are singletons and the top ten take approximately 15%. The sequencing sample was made of blood, either unsorted or a sorted T cell fraction (not recorded which). The receptors were sampled from a male donor with ankylosing spondylitis or in good health (not recorded which).

In this sample, this clonotype turned up a few times. The chain uses TRBV7-9 and TRBJ1-5; no firm D call. The CDR3 is 14 amino acids. Between the trimmed V and J ends, which lost 4 bases and 10 bases, there was a span of 17 bases. Germline CDR1 reads SEHNR; CDR2 reads FQNEAQ (reference sequence). Here the CDR3 reads CASSSGLGNGPQHF. In nucleotides, the CDR3 is TGTGCCAGCAGCTCCGGCCTCGGCAATGGACCCCAGCATTTT.

V and J are TRBV5-1 and TRBJ1-1, with TRBD1 matching 8 bases. J lost 6 bases, V lost 4 bases, and 11 bases had no gene match. CDR3 length: 15 residues. Germline CDR1 SGHRS, CDR2 YFSETQ. CDR3 coding DNA: TGCGCCAGCAGCGTGCACAGGGGGAAGGAGTCTGAAGCTTTCTTT. As protein: CASSVHRGKESEAFF.

The chain uses TRBV29-1 and TRBJ2-5; either TRBD1 or TRBD2 may supply D (5 bases each). V lost 4 bases to trimming and J lost 10 bases, with 19 bases between them. The germline V gene encodes CDR1 SQVTM and CDR2 ANQGSEA. The CDR3 covers 13 residues. CDR3 sequence: CSVVGTRRAGQYF. For the CDR3, the DNA is TGCAGCGTTGTAGGGACCCGGCGGGCGGGCCAGTACTTC.

This clonotype was counted a few times. V is TRBV5-1 and J is TRBJ1-5; TRBD1 aligns across 9 bases. The CDR3 has 16 residues. Germline V gene lookup returns CDR1 SGHRS and CDR2 YFSETQ. Unmatched junction bases numbered 5, after V lost 0 bases and J lost 4 bases. The CDR3 sequence is CASSLGTGEKNQPQHF. The CDR3 DNA follows: TGCGCCAGCAGCTTGGGGACAGGGGAGAAGAATCAGCCCCAGCATTTT.

The chain joins TRBV3-1 to TRBJ2-1; 8 bases line up with TRBD2. J was trimmed by 4 bases and V by 1 base; bases with no gene match: 3. Germline assignment: CDR1 LGHDT and CDR2 YNNKEL (reference sequence). The CDR3 extends over 15 amino acids. The CDR3 sequence is CASSQGRGAYNEQFF. The CDR3 nucleotides read TGTGCCAGCAGCCAAGGGCGGGGGGCATACAATGAGCAGTTCTTC.

This clonotype was observed many times. This chain links TRBV7-8 with TRBJ2-2, with 8 bases fitting TRBD2. CDR3 length: 17 residues. Looked up from germline, CDR1 is SGHVS and CDR2 is FQNEAQ. J was trimmed by 4 bases and V by 1 base; bases with no gene match: 8. Written as DNA, the CDR3 is TGTGCCAGCAGCTTAGTAGGGTCCGGGAGGGGCACCGGGGAGCTGTTTTTT. It specifies CASSLVGSGRGTGELFF.

This clonotype was counted at least ten times. The chain carries TRBV9 and TRBJ2-1; D assignment may be TRBD1 or TRBD2 (5 bases each). CDR1 and CDR2 from the germline V gene are SGDLS and YYNGEE. V shed 5 bases and J shed 0 bases, with 12 bases lying between them. CDR3 length equals 15 residues. The CDR3 DNA reads as TGTGCCAGCAGTCCTGGGGGAAGCTCCTACAATGAGCAGTTCTTC. This translates into CASSPGGSSYNEQFF.

The V and J genes are TRBV20-1 and TRBJ1-3; 8 bases map to TRBD1. Germline V gives CDR1 DFQATT, CDR2 SNEGSKA (reference sequence). The CDR3 has 13 amino acids. The V segment lost 6 bases and the J segment 4 bases; nucleotides outside the gene matches: 5. The CDR3: CSARGLGGNTIYF. The DNA for the CDR3 is TGCAGTGCCAGGGGGCTAGGGGGAAACACCATATATTTT.

The chain carries TRBV21-1 and TRBJ2-1; TRBD1 was called by the table and not checked on the DNA. TRBV21-1 is flagged as a pseudogene. This CDR3 comprises 18 residues. The CDR3 spells CASSKDKRQKSSYNEQFF. CDR3 sequence (DNA): TGTGCCAGCAGCAAAGACAAAAGACAGAAGAGCTCCTACAATGAGCAGTTCTTC.

The rearrangement joins TRBV6-1 to TRBJ1-1; no definite D call. CDR1 and CDR2 (germline): MNHNS, SASEGT. The length of the CDR3 is 14 residues. Trimming removed 7 bases from V and 4 bases from J, with 16 bases in between. CDR3 sequence reads: CASTPRAAGTEAFF. For the CDR3, the DNA is TGTGCCAGCACCCCTCGGGCGGCGGGCACTGAAGCTTTCTTT.

This chain uses TRBV20-1 with TRBJ2-1, with D possibly called TRBD1 or TRBD2 (5 bases each). CDR1 is DFQATT, CDR2 SNEGSKA, per germline (reference sequence). The V gene lost 3 bases and the J gene lost 10 bases, with 16 bases spanning the gap. CDR3 size: 13 residues. The CDR3 nucleotides read TGCAGTGCTAGGCTACCGGGACCTTCGGAGCAGTTCTTC. Encoded protein: CSARLPGPSEQFF.

This chain joins TRBV4-1 and TRBJ1-6; the match to TRBD1 covers 7 bases. The CDR3 covers 15 residues. Germline trimming cut 3 bases from V and 8 bases from J; bases unmatched to any gene: 7. Germline V CDR1 and CDR2: MGHRA, YSYEKL. The CDR3 DNA is TGCGCCAGCAGCCAGCAGGGGGTTGTGGATTCACCCCTCCACTTT. This translates into CASSQQGVVDSPLHF.

This chain connects TRBV5-1 to TRBJ2-7, with 13 bases aligning to TRBD2. Germline CDR1 is SGHRS and CDR2 is YFSETQ. This CDR3 is built from 15 residues. Trimming at V came to 2 bases and at J to 3 bases, leaving 2 bases not matched to a gene. The CDR3 nucleotides read TGCGCCAGCAGCTTCGGACTAGCGGGGGACTACGAGCAGTACTTC. Protein product: CASSFGLAGDYEQYF.

CDR3 in amino acids: CASSAGQAVYEQYF. The DNA of the CDR3 is TGTGCCAGTAGTGCGGGACAGGCGGTCTACGAGCAGTACTTC. The rearrangement joins TRBV19 to TRBJ2-7, with TRBD1 matching 8 bases. Germline V gene lookup returns CDR1 LNHDA and CDR2 SQIVND (reference sequence). Losses at the gene ends were 5 bases for V and 3 bases for J; bases not matched to a gene: 6. The CDR3 runs to 14 residues.

V is TRBV5-6 and J is TRBJ1-6; D is uncertain. The CDR3 consists of 16 residues. CDR1 is SGHDT, CDR2 YYEEEE, per germline. Deletions cut 5 bases from V and 10 bases from J, with 22 bases between. Here the CDR3 DNA reads TGTGCCAGCAGTTCTTATGCGGATTGGGGAAAATCACCCCTCCACTTT. This gives the protein CASSSYADWGKSPLHF.

This clonotype was seen many times. V usage is TRBV9 and J usage is TRBJ1-3; a weak D match, TRBD1 (5 bases). The CDR3 is 16 amino acids. Per the germline V gene, CDR1 is SGDLS and CDR2 is YYNGEE. V was shortened by 4 bases and J by 0 bases, with 14 bases between the two germline ends. The CDR3 nucleotides are TGTGCCAGCAGCAACCCTTCAGGGTACTCTGGAAACACCATATATTTT. Protein product: CASSNPSGYSGNTIYF.

There are a few counts of this clonotype. J is TRBJ1-2 and V is TRBV4-1; no clear D gene. V shed 4 bases and J shed 2 bases, with 14 bases lying between them. The CDR3 has 15 residues. Germline V gene sequence: CDR1 MGHRA, CDR2 YSYEKL. CDR3 loop: CASSPIAESNYGYTF. The CDR3 DNA reads as TGCGCCAGCAGCCCCATCGCGGAATCGAACTATGGCTACACCTTC.

This clonotype was recorded many times. The rearrangement links TRBV12-3 or TRBV12-4 to TRBJ2-7; D remains unclear. Trimming removed 2 bases at V and 4 bases at J, with 12 bases between. CDR3 length equals 14 residues. The DNA for the CDR3 is TGTGCCAGCAGTTTAAGACCTTGGGATTACGAGCAGTACTTC. Translated, it gives CASSLRPWDYEQYF.

This clonotype was picked up many times. The chain links TRBV5-1 to TRBJ2-1; the D gene could be TRBD1 or TRBD2 (5 bases each). CDR3 size: 16 residues. V gave up 4 bases and J gave up 4 bases, with 18 bases separating them. Germline values: CDR1 SGHRS, CDR2 YFSETQ. CDR3 in DNA: TGCGCCAGCAGCGGAACGGGGCAGGGAGAATACAATGAGCAGTTCTTC. This translates into CASSGTGQGEYNEQFF.

This clonotype was detected a few times. The chain is built from TRBV27 and TRBJ2-2; 7 bases agree with TRBD2. This CDR3 contains 14 residues. With V trimmed by 5 bases and J by 7 bases, 7 bases remained unmatched. The germline V gene encodes CDR1 MNHEY and CDR2 SMNVEV (reference sequence). The CDR3 nucleotides are TGTGCCAGCAGTCAACTGCGGGAGTACGGGGAGCTGTTTTTT. Amino acid sequence: CASSQLREYGELFF.

This clonotype was detected many times. The chain uses TRBV13 and TRBJ1-1; D may be TRBD1 (5 bases). CDR3 length equals 14 residues. The germline CDR1 and CDR2 sequences are PRHDT and FYEKMQ (reference sequence). V gave up 1 base and J gave up 5 bases, with 11 bases separating them. The CDR3 DNA is TGTGCCAGCAGCTTAGACGGGGGGAGGACTGAAGCTTTCTTT. Its protein product is CASSLDGGRTEAFF.

This clonotype turned up a few times. The chain has TRBV5-5 and TRBJ2-7, with 9 nucleotides matching TRBD2. Germline V gene data show CDR1 as SGHKS and CDR2 as YYEKEE (reference sequence). J was trimmed by 2 bases and V by 0 bases; bases with no gene match: 3. The CDR3 runs 15 residues. In DNA, the CDR3 is TGTGCCAGCAGCTTGGGGGGACTAGCTCCCTACGAGCAGTACTTC. It is translated as CASSLGGLAPYEQYF.

This clonotype came up many times. The chain links TRBV12-3 or TRBV12-4 to TRBJ2-1; no definite D call. Trimming removed 5 bases at V and 7 bases at J, with 9 bases between. There are 12 residues in the CDR3. CDR3 sequence reads: CASSPEGNEQFF. The DNA for the CDR3 is TGTGCCAGCAGTCCCGAAGGGAATGAGCAGTTCTTC.

The chain recombines TRBV6-5 with TRBJ2-3; weak D call: TRBD1 (6 bases). This CDR3 spans 14 amino acids. The V gene's germline CDR1 is MNHEY and CDR2 SVGAGI. Trimming removed 5 bases from V and 3 bases from J, with 12 bases in between. CDR3 DNA: TGTGCCAGCAGTCACACCGGGACAACAGATACGCAGTATTTT. Translation gives CASSHTGTTDTQYF.

This clonotype was found a few times. The CDR3 nucleotides read TGTGCCAGCAAGGAGGTGGAAAACATTCAGTACTTC. This codes for CASKEVENIQYF. The rearrangement joins TRBV6-1 to TRBJ2-4; perhaps TRBD2 as D (5 bases). This CDR3 has 12 residues. Trimming cost V 7 bases and J 5 bases, with 9 bases left between them. CDR1 MNHNS and CDR2 SASEGT come from the germline V gene.

This clonotype was observed a few times. CDR3 nucleotides: TGTGCCAGCAGTTTTAGAGACAGGGGGAACACTGAAGCTTTCTTT. It is translated as CASSFRDRGNTEAFF. The genes are TRBV27 and TRBJ1-1; 8 bases agree with TRBD1. Germline CDR1 MNHEY, CDR2 SMNVEV (reference sequence). CDR3 length: 15 residues. The V and J ends lost 3 bases and 1 base, in that order; junction bases with no gene match: 4.

Here the CDR3 DNA reads TGTGCCAGCGGCCCAGCCGTCTACGAGCAGTACTTC. Amino acid sequence: CASGPAVYEQYF. The rearrangement uses TRBV7-9 and TRBJ2-7; no clear D gene. V shed 8 bases and J shed 3 bases, with 11 bases lying between them. This CDR3 contains 12 residues. Germline values: CDR1 SEHNR, CDR2 FQNEAQ (reference sequence).

This clonotype was counted between two and nine times. The chain carries TRBV29-1 and TRBJ2-2; the D gene could be TRBD1 or TRBD2 (5 bases each). The germline V gene has CDR1 SQVTM and CDR2 ANQGSEA. The CDR3 is 16 residues long. The germline V and J ends were trimmed by 7 bases and 4 bases, with 22 bases remaining between them. The CDR3, as DNA: TGCAGCGCCCCGGACCCCGCCCGGGGCGGCACCGGGGAGCTGTTTTTT. This translates into CSAPDPARGGTGELFF.

CDR3 sequence reads: CASSLEGWETQYF. As DNA, the CDR3 is TGTGCCAGCAGCTTGGAAGGTTGGGAGACCCAGTACTTC. The chain joins TRBV7-8 to TRBJ2-5; D unclear. V lost 3 bases and J 5 bases, leaving 10 bases between the germline ends. There are 13 residues in the CDR3. Germline V gene sequence: CDR1 SGHVS, CDR2 FQNEAQ.

The chain combines TRBV7-9 with TRBJ2-5; D may be TRBD2 (6 bases). Trimming left V 5 bases short and J 5 bases short, with 18 bases between. The CDR3 length is 15 residues. Germline CDR1 is SEHNR and CDR2 is FQNEAQ (reference sequence). CDR3 sequence reads: CASSPRGEEQETQYF. CDR3 bases: TGTGCCAGCAGCCCCCGCGGGGAGGAGCAGGAGACCCAGTACTTC.